Below are 28 T cell receptor beta chains sequenced from a single sample in a study of shared clonotypes between healthy human individuals. The table came from immunoSEQ multiplex PCR; TCRdb's copy has only in-frame clones and leaves some out. Found here are roughly 2.1 million clones, roughly 91% of them singletons; the top ten hold approximately 1.7%. Naive CD8 cells comprised CD45RO-negative, CCR7-positively selected cells, excluding terminally differentiated effector memory CD45RA+ cells. The sequenced sample consisted of naive CD8+ T cells from PBMCs. The source of these receptors is a man younger than 30 in good health. Some clones in this sample may be carry-over from other donors' samples.

The chain recombines TRBV13 with TRBJ2-3, with 13 bases identical to TRBD2. This CDR3 spans 18 amino acids. V trimming: 5 bases; J trimming: 0 bases; junction bases outside the gene matches: 8. Looked up from germline, CDR1 is PRHDT and CDR2 is FYEKMQ (reference sequence). The CDR3 DNA reads TGTGCCAGCAGCGAGGGACTAGCGGGATCGACTAGCACAGATACGCAGTATTTT. Its translation: CASSEGLAGSTSTDTQYF. The complete variable domain, with remaining parts taken from reference TRBV13 and TRBJ2-3, reads AAGVIQSPRHLIKEKRETATLKCYPIPRHDTVYWYQQGPGQDPQFLISFYEKMQSDKGSIPDRFSAQQFSDYHSELNMSSLELGDSALYFCASSEGLAGSTSTDTQYFGPGTRLTVL.

The chain joins TRBV2 to TRBJ2-7; D unresolved. V shed 4 bases and J shed 4 bases, with 11 bases lying between them. The germline V gene has CDR1 SNHLY and CDR2 FYNNEI. This CDR3 comprises 13 residues. This CDR3 is CASSANGGYEQYF. DNA of the CDR3: TGTGCCAGCAGTGCGAACGGTGGGTACGAGCAGTACTTC.

V usage is TRBV10-3 and J usage is TRBJ2-1; D is unclear. The CDR3 runs 13 residues. V was trimmed by 8 bases and J by 7 bases, leaving 15 bases between them. CDR1 is ENHRY, CDR2 SYGVKD, per germline. Written as DNA, the CDR3 is TGTGCCATCTGCCCAGTTTTAGGTAATGAGCAGTTCTTC. Translating it yields CAICPVLGNEQFF.

The chain's CDR3 is CSVEGHNGGTEAFF. DNA of the CDR3: TGCAGCGTTGAGGGGCACAATGGAGGAACTGAAGCTTTCTTT. V is TRBV29-1 and J is TRBJ1-1; a weak D match, TRBD1 (5 bases). The CDR3 runs 14 residues. Germline V gene lookup returns CDR1 SQVTM and CDR2 ANQGSEA. V was cut by 3 bases and J by 5 bases, with 16 bases left in between.

This chain connects TRBV27 to TRBJ2-1; D is uncertain. Trimming pared 5 bases from V and 2 bases from J, leaving 7 bases between. This CDR3 region has 13 residues. CDR1 is MNHEY, CDR2 SMNVEV, per germline (reference sequence). CDR3 protein: CASSGAAYNEQFF. The CDR3 coding sequence is TGTGCCAGCAGTGGTGCAGCCTACAATGAGCAGTTCTTC.

This clone was counted a single time. The chain employs TRBV7-9 and TRBJ2-1; D is unresolved. Deletions cut 8 bases from V and 0 bases from J, with 11 bases between. CDR1 is SEHNR, CDR2 FQNEAQ, per germline (reference sequence). The CDR3 is 14 residues long. This CDR3 reads CASPQASSYNEQFF. The CDR3 nucleotides read TGTGCCAGCCCCCAGGCTAGCTCCTACAATGAGCAGTTCTTC.

The chain carries TRBV7-6 and TRBJ1-4, with 7 bases matching TRBD1. V trimming: 5 bases; J trimming: 5 bases; junction bases outside the gene matches: 8. The germline V gene encodes CDR1 SGHVS and CDR2 FNYEAQ. The CDR3 runs to 15 residues. The CDR3 DNA sequence: TGTGCCAGCAGCCCACGGGACAGTATGAATGAAAAACTGTTTTTT. It encodes CASSPRDSMNEKLFF.

The chain uses TRBV30 and TRBJ2-7; 8 nucleotides align to TRBD1. The V gene's germline CDR1 is GTSNPN and CDR2 SVGIG (reference sequence). The CDR3 loop spans 13 amino acids. V lost 2 bases and J lost 5; bases outside the gene matches: 5. CDR3 coding DNA: TGTGCCTGGAGTCCCGGGACAGGCGACGAGCAGTACTTC. Encoded protein: CAWSPGTGDEQYF.

The chain employs TRBV2 and TRBJ1-5; TRBD1 is a possible D gene (5 bases). Germline V gene sequence: CDR1 SNHLY, CDR2 FYNNEI. The CDR3 has 13 amino acids. Trimming removed 7 bases from V and 1 base from J, with 8 bases in between. CDR3 bases: TGTGCCAGCACCAGGGACAGCAATCAGCCCCAGCATTTT. This gives the protein CASTRDSNQPQHF.

V gene TRBV7-6 combines with J gene TRBJ2-7, with 8 bases that match TRBD2. The CDR3 length is 17 residues. Germline V gene data show CDR1 as SGHVS and CDR2 as FNYEAQ. The ends lost 0 bases at V and 4 bases at J; junction bases unmatched: 11. The CDR3 DNA is TGTGCCAGCAGCTTAGCCCGAGCGGGAGATTTCTCTTACGAGCAGTACTTC. Protein product: CASSLARAGDFSYEQYF. Full variable domain (rest looked up from reference TRBV7-6 and TRBJ2-7): GAGVSQSPRYKVTKRGQDVALRCDPISGHVSLYWYRQALGQGPEFLTYFNYEAQQDKSGLPNDRFSAERPEGSISTLTIQRTEQRDSAMYRCASSLARAGDFSYEQYFGPGTRLTVT.

The chain recombines TRBV9 with TRBJ2-1, with 10 bases lining up with TRBD2. The CDR3 loop spans 15 amino acids. The junction had 7 bases not matched to a gene; V was cut back by 4 bases and J by 6 bases. Germline V gene sequence: CDR1 SGDLS, CDR2 YYNGEE. CDR3 DNA: TGTGCCAGCAGCTCAGCGGGAGGGCCTGCCAATGAGCAGTTCTTC. Translated, it gives CASSSAGGPANEQFF.

The chain uses TRBV7-8 and TRBJ2-1; D is perhaps TRBD1 (5 bases). Per the germline V gene, CDR1 is SGHVS and CDR2 is FQNEAQ. Trimming took off 5 bases at V and 4 bases at J, with 12 bases between the two ends. The CDR3 sequence is 14 residues long. CDR3 protein: CASSGARLYNEQFF. The CDR3, as DNA: TGTGCCAGCAGCGGGGCACGTCTGTACAATGAGCAGTTCTTC.

The J gene is TRBJ2-2, the V gene TRBV15; 11 bases align to TRBD1. This CDR3 is built from 17 residues. J was trimmed by 9 bases and V by 3 bases; bases with no gene match: 12. In germline, CDR1 is LNHNV, CDR2 YYDKDF (reference sequence). For the CDR3, the DNA is TGTGCCACCAGCAGGGCGGCCGGGACAGGGGGTTCCTGGGAGCTGTTTTTT. Translated, it gives CATSRAAGTGGSWELFF.

V gene TRBV9 combines with J gene TRBJ2-4; D is unresolved. V was trimmed by 3 bases and J by 5 bases, leaving 6 bases between them. Germline-derived CDR1 and CDR2 are SGDLS and YYNGEE. This CDR3 is 12 amino acids long. The CDR3, as DNA: TGTGCCAGCAGCGGGCTGGAAAACATTCAGTACTTC. Its translation: CASSGLENIQYF.

The rearrangement links TRBV7-6 to TRBJ2-7, with TRBD2 identical over 7 bases. In germline, CDR1 is SGHVS, CDR2 FNYEAQ. V lost 5 bases and J lost 7; bases outside the gene matches: 11. This CDR3 region has 14 residues. As DNA, the CDR3 is TGTGCCAGCAGCCTGAGCGGGACCGCCGGGGAGCAGTACTTC. Protein: CASSLSGTAGEQYF.

The V gene is TRBV5-1, the J gene TRBJ2-7; 8 bases are shared with TRBD1. In germline, CDR1 is SGHRS, CDR2 YFSETQ. V was clipped by 0 bases and J by 7 bases; unmatched bases: 9. The CDR3 is 15 amino acids. In DNA form, the CDR3 reads TGCGCCAGCAGCTTGGGTTACGGGACAGGTCAGGAGCAGTACTTC. As protein: CASSLGYGTGQEQYF.

The chain employs TRBV9 and TRBJ2-7; D is uncertain. The CDR3 consists of 14 residues. V lost 4 bases and J lost 0, with 11 bases in between. Germline values: CDR1 SGDLS, CDR2 YYNGEE. CDR3 protein: CASSYKWDSYEQYF. CDR3 nucleotide sequence: TGTGCCAGCAGCTACAAGTGGGACTCCTACGAGCAGTACTTC.

The V and J genes are TRBV28 and TRBJ1-5; possible D gene TRBD1, 6 bases. Germline V lookup: CDR1 MDHEN, CDR2 SYDVKM. V was clipped by 6 bases and J by 7 bases, with 19 bases between them. CDR3 size: 15 residues. The CDR3 DNA sequence: TGTGCCAGCAGCCTACTCCGGGACAACGACCAGCCCCAGCATTTT. This sequence encodes CASSLLRDNDQPQHF.

The chain has TRBV11-2 and TRBJ2-1, with 10 bases that match TRBD1. Germline V lookup: CDR1 SGHAT, CDR2 FQNNGV. There are 13 residues in the CDR3. Trimming took 8 bases from V and 8 from J; bases not matched to a gene: 6. The CDR3 coding sequence is TGTGCCAGCGCTCAGACAGGGGGCTATGAGCAGTTCTTC. Amino acids: CASAQTGGYEQFF.

V gene TRBV4-3 combines with J gene TRBJ2-1, with 8 positions matching TRBD1. The CDR3 has 15 amino acids. V was pared by 4 bases and J by 5 bases, with 7 bases of the junction left unmatched. Germline CDR1 reads LGHNA; CDR2 reads YSLEER. The CDR3 protein is CASSLLTGANNEQFF. In DNA form, the CDR3 reads TGCGCCAGCAGCCTGCTGACAGGGGCAAACAATGAGCAGTTCTTC.

Concerning this clone itself: Other DNA sequences in the sample encode the same CDR3. The chain employs TRBV29-1 and TRBJ2-7; TRBD2 might be the D (6 bases). CDR1 and CDR2 (germline): SQVTM, ANQGSEA. The CDR3 totals 13 residues. V lost 4 bases and J lost 2, with 12 bases in between. CDR3 DNA: TGCAGCGTTGTCGGGGGAAGGGCCTACGAGCAGTACTTC. Protein product: CSVVGGRAYEQYF.

The rearrangement uses TRBV4-1 and TRBJ2-7; 8 nucleotides line up with TRBD2. Germline V gene sequence: CDR1 MGHRA, CDR2 YSYEKL. V dropped 0 bases and J dropped 7; count of bases not matched to a gene: 11. CDR3 length: 16 residues. CDR3 nucleotides: TGCGCCAGCAGCCAAGATCTCGGCGGGGGGCGGGTGGAGCAGTACTTC. Translated: CASSQDLGGGRVEQYF.

This clone has a handful of counts. The genes are TRBV28 and TRBJ1-5; D might be TRBD1 (6 bases). V gave up 4 bases and J gave up 1 base, with 20 bases separating them. The CDR3 length is 18 residues. Germline-derived CDR1 and CDR2 are MDHEN and SYDVKM. CDR3 coding DNA: TGTGCCAGCAGTTCGGGGGGCAGGCTCGCACTCAGCAATCAGCCCCAGCATTTT. This codes for CASSSGGRLALSNQPQHF.

This chain links TRBV25-1 with TRBJ2-5; 8 bases line up with TRBD2. This CDR3 contains 15 residues. J gave up 5 bases and V 4 bases, and 9 bases lay outside the gene matches. Germline CDR1 is MGHDK and CDR2 is SYGVNS. The CDR3 bases are TGTGCCAGCAGTGCCCGTTATAGCGGGAAGGAGACCCAGTACTTC. The encoded protein is CASSARYSGKETQYF.

The genes are TRBV28 and TRBJ2-3, with 8 nucleotides matching TRBD1. Germline loops: CDR1 MDHEN, CDR2 SYDVKM. V dropped 1 base and J dropped 6; count of bases not matched to a gene: 6. This CDR3 comprises 15 residues. CDR3 in amino acids: CASSLYTGGWDTQYF. CDR3 coding DNA: TGTGCCAGCAGTTTATATACAGGGGGGTGGGATACGCAGTATTTT. Full variable domain (rest looked up from reference TRBV28 and TRBJ2-3): DVKVTQSSRYLVKRTGEKVFLECVQDMDHENMFWYRQDPGLGLRLIYFSYDVKMKEKGDIPEGYSVSREKKERFSLILESASTNQTSMYLCASSLYTGGWDTQYFGPGTRLTVL.

The rearrangement uses TRBV10-3 and TRBJ1-5; D not resolved. The CDR3 is 16 amino acids. Germline-derived CDR1 and CDR2 are ENHRY and SYGVKD. Trimming stripped 2 bases from V and 1 base from J, with 12 bases between. The CDR3 nucleotides are TGTGCCATCAGTGAGAAGGTTGTTTCGAGCAATCAGCCCCAGCATTTT. Amino acid sequence: CAISEKVVSSNQPQHF.

The chain combines TRBV9 with TRBJ2-5; 7 nucleotides agree with TRBD2. The CDR3 extends over 15 amino acids. Germline trimming cut 3 bases from V and 4 bases from J; bases unmatched to any gene: 9. Germline loops: CDR1 SGDLS, CDR2 YYNGEE. CDR3 bases: TGTGCCAGCAGCGGCGGGGAGGGTATCGGAGAGACCCAGTACTTC. Protein sequence: CASSGGEGIGETQYF.

The chain is built from TRBV30 and TRBJ2-1; TRBD2 matches 7 bases. CDR3 size: 17 residues. Germline-derived CDR1 and CDR2 are GTSNPN and SVGIG (reference sequence). The trim removed 6 bases at V and 1 base at J, leaving 15 bases unmatched. In DNA, the CDR3 is TGTGCCTGCGGACTGGCGGGAGTCGGTAGGTCCTACAATGAGCAGTTCTTC. It is translated as CACGLAGVGRSYNEQFF.